These 22 T cell receptor beta chains came from one sample sequenced in a study of T cells after yellow fever vaccination (dated by TCRdb to 2018 to 2020). Reading the label with the study, this specimen's treatment or condition is: live attenuated yellow fever vaccine strain. Receptors were amplified or captured by 5' RACE. The data were produced on an Illumina NovaSeq 6000. Using fastp trimming at Q25 and MiXCR clonotype assembly, TCRdb reanalyzed the public sequencing data and kept in-frame beta chains. Every entry covers one CDR3 protein and lists the most common genes and DNA from its rows. Present in this sample are 250,000 to 300,000 distinct CDR3 sequences, around 5.3% of which were seen just once. The ten largest make up around 3.5% of the sample. The material was CD4+ T cells sorted from PBMCs, obtained on the day of the yellow fever booster vaccination. The source is a young man who received the YFV17D yellow fever vaccine.

This clonotype has a count of ten or more. This sequence joins TRBV3-1 and TRBJ2-5, with TRBD1 identical over 7 bases. The germline V gene has CDR1 LGHDT and CDR2 YNNKEL (reference sequence). The CDR3 consists of 15 residues. V gave up 4 bases and J gave up 5 bases; unmatched junction bases: 10. DNA of the CDR3: TGTGCCAGCAGCCTCCCCGGGACAGAGGCGGAGACCCAGTACTTC. Protein sequence: CASSLPGTEAETQYF.

This clonotype was found many times. This chain's CDR3 is CASTRNYEQYF. CDR3 sequence (DNA): TGTGCCAGCACCCGAAACTACGAGCAGTACTTC. J is TRBJ2-7 and V is TRBV7-9; D remains ambiguous. The CDR3 is 11 amino acids. V lost 7 bases, J lost 3 bases, and 7 bases lay in between. Germline CDR1 and CDR2: SEHNR and FQNEAQ (reference sequence).

The chain couples TRBV20-1 to TRBJ2-7; 7 bases align to TRBD2. With 5 bases clipped from V and 0 bases from J, the junction kept 10 bases outside the gene matches. The V gene's germline CDR1 is DFQATT and CDR2 SNEGSKA (reference sequence). There are 15 residues in the CDR3. The CDR3 bases are TGCAGTGCTGGGCGGGTGCGGGGGAGCTCCTACGAGCAGTACTTC. Protein: CSAGRVRGSSYEQYF.

In its sample, this clonotype was seen many times. The CDR3 here is CASSLGPEQYF. CDR3 bases: TGCGCCAGCAGCCTCGGACCCGAGCAGTACTTC. The chain carries TRBV5-1 and TRBJ2-7, with D unresolved. Looked up from germline, CDR1 is SGHRS and CDR2 is YFSETQ. The CDR3 has 11 amino acids. V was pared by 4 bases and J by 6 bases, with 8 bases between.

This clonotype was seen at least ten times. The chain recombines TRBV12-3 or TRBV12-4 with TRBJ1-2; no firm D call. This CDR3 spans 14 amino acids. The V gene lost 6 bases and the J gene lost 5 bases, with 16 bases spanning the gap. The CDR3 DNA follows: TGTGCCAGCAGCCTAACCCCACCTGGTTATGGCTACACCTTC. Translating it yields CASSLTPPGYGYTF.

V and J are TRBV18 and TRBJ2-7; 7 nucleotides line up with TRBD2. The CDR3 sequence is 13 residues long. Trimming removed 3 bases from V and 4 bases from J; junction bases left unmatched: 3. Germline-derived CDR1 and CDR2 are KGHSH and LQKENI. CDR3 protein: CASSPSGGYEQYV. The CDR3 DNA is TGTGCCAGCTCACCTTCCGGGGGGTACGAGCAGTACGTC.

This clonotype was counted between two and nine times. V usage is TRBV19 and J usage is TRBJ2-1, with TRBD2 identical over 7 bases. The germline V gene has CDR1 LNHDA and CDR2 SQIVND (reference sequence). Trimming at V came to 1 base and at J to 7 bases, leaving 4 bases not matched to a gene. The CDR3 contains 14 residues. For the CDR3, the DNA is TGTGCCAGTAGTATAGGACTAGCCTCGAATGAGCAGTTCTTC. Its translation: CASSIGLASNEQFF.

The sample holds many counts of this clonotype. V usage is TRBV10-3 and J usage is TRBJ1-3, with unresolved D. The germline gives CDR1 ENHRY, CDR2 SYGVKD. Trimming shortened V by 0 bases and J by 12 bases, and 9 bases separated the two germline ends. The CDR3 is made up of 12 amino acids. CDR3 region: CAISESPVHIYF. CDR3 coding DNA: TGTGCCATCAGTGAGTCCCCGGTGCACATATATTTT.

The V call is TRBV4-1, the J call TRBJ2-1; 9 bases agree with TRBD1. The CDR3 covers 14 residues. The ends lost 1 base at V and 7 bases at J; junction bases unmatched: 2. Germline assignment: CDR1 MGHRA and CDR2 YSYEKL. CDR3 DNA: TGCGCCAGCAGCCAAGGGGACAGGGTGAATGAGCAGTTCTTC. Protein product: CASSQGDRVNEQFF.

This clonotype was seen only a few times. The rearrangement joins TRBV20-1 to TRBJ1-5; D is unresolved. Trimming removed 5 bases at V and 7 bases at J, with 18 bases between. CDR3 length equals 14 residues. Germline CDR1 and CDR2: DFQATT and SNEGSKA (reference sequence). The CDR3, as DNA: TGCAGTGCTCCAGGACGGGTGGGGAACCAGCCCCAGCATTTT. Encoded protein: CSAPGRVGNQPQHF.

This clonotype was observed a few times. This chain joins TRBV20-1 and TRBJ1-1; D not certain. CDR3 length equals 14 residues. V lost 0 bases, J lost 6 bases, and 14 bases lay in between. Germline CDR1 reads DFQATT; CDR2 reads SNEGSKA (reference sequence). CDR3 in DNA: TGCAGTGCTAGAGATACTAGGAATAGGGCTGAAGCTTTCTTT. Protein: CSARDTRNRAEAFF.

The chain recombines TRBV20-1 with TRBJ2-7; 7 bases fit TRBD2. The CDR3 is 13 amino acids. The V gene's germline CDR1 is DFQATT and CDR2 SNEGSKA (reference sequence). V was pared by 0 bases and J by 6 bases, with 5 bases of the junction left unmatched. The CDR3 DNA is TGCAGTGCTAGAGACGGGGGGAAATCCGAGCAGTACGTC. Protein sequence: CSARDGGKSEQYV.

This clonotype was counted ten times or more. The gene calls are TRBV7-2 and TRBJ1-4, with a tentative D call TRBD1 (5 bases). The germline V gene encodes CDR1 SGHTA and CDR2 FQGNSA. The CDR3 sequence is 17 residues long. Trimming removed 2 bases from V and 8 bases from J, with 21 bases in between. The CDR3, as DNA: TGTGCCAGCAGCTTAACGGATACGACGGGGGTGAGGGAAAAACTGTTTTTT. Amino acid sequence: CASSLTDTTGVREKLFF.

This clonotype was seen only a few times. CDR3 protein: CASSYPVAGAGDSPLHF. In nucleotides, the CDR3 is TGTGCCAGCAGCTACCCGGTTGCGGGGGCCGGGGATTCACCCCTCCACTTT. The gene calls are TRBV13 and TRBJ1-6; a possible D gene is TRBD1 (6 bases). Germline-derived CDR1 and CDR2 are PRHDT and FYEKMQ (reference sequence). V dropped 4 bases and J dropped 8 bases, with 21 bases sitting between them. This CDR3 has 17 amino acids.

This clonotype was detected ten times or more. The rearrangement joins TRBV12-3 or TRBV12-4 to TRBJ2-3; D is possibly TRBD2 (6 bases). The V gene lost 5 bases and the J gene lost 10 bases, with 16 bases spanning the gap. The CDR3 has 13 amino acids. Here the CDR3 reads CASSTQAGAAQYF. The DNA for the CDR3 is TGTGCCAGCAGTACCCAAGCGGGCGCGGCGCAGTATTTT.

The sample holds a few counts of this clonotype. The chain employs TRBV5-1 and TRBJ2-3; the match to TRBD2 covers 7 bases. V lost 3 bases to trimming and J lost 4 bases; unmatched junction nucleotides: 5. The CDR3 is made up of 14 amino acids. The germline V gene has CDR1 SGHRS and CDR2 YFSETQ. CDR3 DNA sequence: TGCGCCAGCAGCTCTGGGGGGGGGGCAGATACGCAGTATTTT. Residues: CASSSGGGADTQYF.

There are a few counts of this clonotype. The chain recombines TRBV20-1 with TRBJ1-1; D remains unclear. With 2 bases removed from V and 0 bases from J, the gap between germline ends came to 7 bases. CDR3 length: 13 residues. Germline CDR1 DFQATT, CDR2 SNEGSKA (reference sequence). The CDR3 DNA follows: TGCAGTGCTAGACCACACTTGAACACTGAAGCTTTCTTT. Protein sequence: CSARPHLNTEAFF.

This clonotype turned up a few times. V gene TRBV5-4 combines with J gene TRBJ2-5; no firm D call. The CDR3 has 14 amino acids. Trimming stripped 4 bases from V and 3 bases from J, with 13 bases between. Germline CDR1 and CDR2: SGHNT and YYREEE (reference sequence). CDR3 DNA sequence: TGTGCCAGCAGCCCTGGGGAATCTAAAGAGACCCAGTACTTC. As protein: CASSPGESKETQYF. Full variable domain (missing parts from reference TRBV5-4 and TRBJ2-5): ETGVTQSPTHLIKTRGQQVTLRCSSQSGHNTVSWYQQALGQGPQFIFQYYREEENGRGNFPPRFSGLQFPNYSSELNVNALELDDSALYLCASSPGESKETQYFGPGTRLLVL.

This clonotype was detected only a few times. The chain couples TRBV27 to TRBJ2-7; TRBD2 agrees at 10 bases. The V gene end was trimmed by 5 bases and the J gene end by 3 bases; junction bases not matched to a gene: 4. Germline CDR1 and CDR2: MNHEY and SMNVEV (reference sequence). The CDR3 totals 14 residues. The CDR3 nucleotides read TGTGCCAGCAGTAAGCGGGGGGGCTACTACGAGCAGTACGTC. It specifies CASSKRGGYYEQYV.

In its sample, this clonotype was seen a few times. This chain links TRBV19 with TRBJ1-5; D call uncertain. CDR3 length equals 12 residues. The germline V and J ends were trimmed by 3 bases and 7 bases, with 7 bases remaining between them. CDR1 LNHDA and CDR2 SQIVND come from the germline V gene (reference sequence). CDR3 nucleotide sequence: TGTGCCAGTAGTATCCTTGGGCAGCCCCAGCATTTT. This encodes CASSILGQPQHF.

This clonotype was seen repeatedly, ten times or more. The genes are TRBV12-3 or TRBV12-4 and TRBJ2-1; TRBD2 matches at 8 bases. This CDR3 has 12 residues. V was pared by 3 bases and J by 15 bases, with 7 bases of the junction left unmatched. In nucleotides, the CDR3 is TGTGCCAGCAGTTTGGCTAGCGGGTTAAGGTTCTTC. Translation: CASSLASGLRFF.

This clonotype occurred many times. The chain employs TRBV5-1 and TRBJ1-4; D gene ambiguous. This CDR3 comprises 16 residues. Germline loops: CDR1 SGHRS, CDR2 YFSETQ. V lost 1 base and J lost 7, with 17 bases in between. The CDR3 is CASSLQPILIGEKLFF. Here the CDR3 DNA reads TGCGCCAGCAGCTTGCAGCCGATCCTAATTGGTGAAAAACTGTTTTTT.